Sequencing of this TCR beta chain was carried out in a study of beta chain features in type 1 diabetes. Study-wide context: Sorted cell examination encompassed 85 million to 140 million cells across all samples. Study-level points and caveats: The question left open here concerned HLA type influencing TCRB rearrangement. Shorter TCRB CDR3s, moderately but significantly so, marked every one of the four CD4+ subsets in Type 1 diabetes patients.

The whole isolated RNA underwent reverse transcription, so sequencing captured expressed TCRB transcripts. Libraries were prepared by immunoSEQ multiplex PCR; TCRdb keeps only in-frame clonotypes and omits some of them. The table records about 700,000 clones, roughly 12% of them present only once. Points on this clone: Its antigen is not known.

Trimming left V 8 bases short and J 1 base short, with 5 bases between. The CDR3 sequence is 11 residues long. CDR1 and CDR2 from the germline V gene are ENHRY and SYGVKD. Sequenced: naive CD4+ T cells from blood. The TCR was taken from a man between 18 and 29 years old with type 1 diabetes. The chain combines TRBV10-3 with TRBJ1-1; no clear D gene. CDR3 nucleotides: TGTGCCATCCAAGAGAACACTGAAGCTTTCTTT. It is translated as CAIQENTEAFF.